This TCR beta chain derives from a study of lymphopenia after photon versus proton radiotherapy. Study results and caveats: Larger post-nadir TCR diversity loss correlated inversely with survival in deceased patients. Post-nadir diversity loss with photons came from oligoclonal expansion, particularly CD8+ Temra cells. Relative stability marked proton patients; photon patients lost diversity and naive cells.

This table comes from immunoSEQ multiplex PCR, and its TCRdb copy is limited to in-frame clones, with some not included. Of 160,000 or so clones listed, roughly nine tenths are singletons. CDR1 is SQVTM, CDR2 ANQGSEA, per germline. The CDR3 is 12 amino acids. V was clipped by 6 bases and J by 4 bases, with 11 bases between them. As for this clone: The antigen is unknown.

The chain joins TRBV29-1 to TRBJ2-3; D possibly corresponds to TRBD1 (5 bases). This receptor was obtained from a man aged 45-60 years with gastric cancer. Sample: peripheral blood, taken from a patient treated with photon-based radiotherapy. CDR3 protein: CSVSLGPDTQYF. Here the CDR3 DNA reads TGCAGCGTCTCACTGGGGCCAGATACGCAGTATTTT.